This TCR beta chain was sequenced in a study of shared T cell receptors in the human thymus. V was trimmed by 0 bases and J by 8 bases, leaving 11 bases between them. The CDR3 is 14 amino acids. CDR1 and CDR2 (germline): MNHEY, SMNVEV (reference sequence). Sequencing was performed with immunoSEQ multiplex PCR; in TCRdb, only in-frame clones are kept and a portion is missing. The data show about 380,000 clones, approximately 95% seen once. The sequencing sample was made of thymocytes. The J gene is TRBJ2-1, the V gene TRBV27; a possible D gene is TRBD1 (5 bases). The TCR was taken from a human donor. The CDR3 sequence: CASSLSPVGDEQFF. In DNA form, the CDR3 reads TGTGCCAGCAGTTTATCCCCCGTAGGGGATGAGCAGTTCTTC.